This T cell receptor beta chain was recovered during a study of response to subunit inactivated influenza vaccine. Regarding the study as a whole: Researchers suggested that each seasonal influenza vaccination recruits few new T cells.

TCRdb re-called the RT-PCR reads with MiXCR, one entry per CDR3 protein. In the table there are 300,000 to 350,000 distinct CDR3 sequences, 22% of which are singletons. A note on this clonotype: Its matching antigen is unknown.

Germline V gene sequence: CDR1 SGHDT, CDR2 YYEEEE. The CDR3 totals 15 residues. Trimming pared 10 bases from V and 3 bases from J, leaving 21 bases between. Sequencing used PBMCs from blood, obtained 21 months after vaccination. The source is a man in his fifties or sixties who received an inactivated influenza vaccine. The chain is built from TRBV5-6 and TRBJ2-3; TRBD2 might be the D (6 bases). CDR3 bases: TGTGCCGGGGCCAATAGCGGCCTATCAACAGATACGCAGTATTTT. Translating gives CAGANSGLSTDTQYF.